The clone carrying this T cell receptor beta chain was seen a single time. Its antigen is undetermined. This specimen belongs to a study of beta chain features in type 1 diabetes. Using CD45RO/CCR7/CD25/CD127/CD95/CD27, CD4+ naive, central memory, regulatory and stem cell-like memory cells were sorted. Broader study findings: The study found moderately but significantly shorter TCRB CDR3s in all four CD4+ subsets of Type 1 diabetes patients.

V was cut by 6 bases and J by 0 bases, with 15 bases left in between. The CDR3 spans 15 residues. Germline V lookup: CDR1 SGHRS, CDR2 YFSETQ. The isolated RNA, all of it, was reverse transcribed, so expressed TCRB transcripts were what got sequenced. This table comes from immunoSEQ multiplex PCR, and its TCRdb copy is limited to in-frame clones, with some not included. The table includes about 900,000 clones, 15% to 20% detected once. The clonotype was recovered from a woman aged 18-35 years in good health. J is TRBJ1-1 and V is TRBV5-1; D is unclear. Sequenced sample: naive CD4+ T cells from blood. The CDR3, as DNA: TGCGCCAGCAACACTGGAGGCATTATGAACACTGAAGCTTTCTTT. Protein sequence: CASNTGGIMNTEAFF.